The 13 T cell receptor beta chains below come from one sample, sequenced in a study of identical twins. TCRdb re-derived calls from the 5' RACE reads in MiXCR, one entry per CDR3 protein. The sample shows 400,000 to 600,000 distinct CDR3 sequences, about a fifth of them seen only once. The same data also contributed to another study, on yellow fever vaccine responses in identical twins.

The sequenced material came from CD4+ T cells sorted from blood. These receptor sequences come from a woman aged 18-35 years in good health.

The CDR3 region has the DNA TGTGCCATCAGTGACGGGGGAAACACCGGGGAGCTGTTTTTT. Protein product: CAISDGGNTGELFF. The chain has TRBV10-3 and TRBJ2-2; weak D call: TRBD2 (6 bases). With 3 bases removed from V and 2 bases from J, the gap between germline ends came to 7 bases. Germline CDR1 ENHRY, CDR2 SYGVKD. CDR3 length equals 14 residues.

The V and J genes are TRBV7-9 and TRBJ2-7; D remains unclear. This CDR3 is 14 amino acids long. V was pared by 2 bases and J by 2 bases, with 10 bases between. CDR1 is SEHNR and CDR2 is FQNEAQ in the germline V gene (reference sequence). The CDR3, as DNA: TGTGCCAGCAGCTTATTCGGCATAACCTACGAGCAGTACTTC. Residues: CASSLFGITYEQYF.

This rearrangement joins TRBV5-1 to TRBJ2-2; possibly TRBD1 for D (6 bases). Germline lookup yields CDR1 SGHRS and CDR2 YFSETQ. V shed 4 bases and J shed 1 base, with 17 bases lying between them. This CDR3 is 17 amino acids long. CDR3 DNA: TGCGCCAGCAGCCCCCCCCCCCCAGGGGAGAACACCGGGGAGCTGTTTTTT. Protein: CASSPPPPGENTGELFF.

In its sample, this clonotype was seen many times. The J gene is TRBJ1-4, the V gene TRBV20-1; possible D gene TRBD1, 6 bases. The CDR3 totals 14 residues. Germline V CDR1 and CDR2: DFQATT, SNEGSKA (reference sequence). V lost 4 bases to trimming and J lost 3 bases, with 12 bases between them. This CDR3 reads CSATGAGANEKLFF. CDR3 in DNA: TGCAGTGCTACAGGGGCCGGGGCTAATGAAAAACTGTTTTTT.

The chain recombines TRBV11-2 with TRBJ2-5; 14 nucleotides line up with TRBD2. V lost 4 bases to trimming and J lost 7 bases; unmatched junction nucleotides: 8. CDR3 size: 16 residues. CDR1 and CDR2 from the germline V gene are SGHAT and FQNNGV. The CDR3 loop reads CASSSTSGGAEGTQYF. CDR3 sequence (DNA): TGTGCCAGCAGCTCGACTAGCGGGGGGGCCGAAGGGACCCAGTACTTC. Together with reference TRBV11-2 and TRBJ2-5, the CDR3 gives the full variable domain: EAGVAQSPRYKIIEKRQSVAFWCNPISGHATLYWYQQILGQGPKLLIQFQNNGVVDDSQLPKDRFSAERLKGVDSTLKIQPAKLEDSAVYLCASSSTSGGAEGTQYFGPGTRLLVL.

The table lists this clonotype with a few counts. This chain links TRBV5-1 with TRBJ1-2, with 9 bases identical to TRBD1. With V trimmed by 2 bases and J by 7 bases, 6 bases remained unmatched. Germline assignment: CDR1 SGHRS and CDR2 YFSETQ. This CDR3 region has 14 residues. The CDR3 loop reads CASSFGTGTSGYTF. The CDR3 nucleotides are TGCGCCAGCAGCTTCGGGACAGGGACTAGTGGCTACACCTTC.

This chain connects TRBV9 to TRBJ2-7, with D possibly TRBD1 on 6 matching bases. The V gene's germline CDR1 is SGDLS and CDR2 YYNGEE. This CDR3 spans 16 amino acids. Trimming stripped 4 bases from V and 6 bases from J, with 23 bases between. CDR3 DNA sequence: TGTGCCAGCAGCCCGACAGGTACACCGGGGCCTAGCGAGCAGTACTTC. Protein sequence: CASSPTGTPGPSEQYF.

This clonotype was recorded a few times. The genes are TRBV9 and TRBJ1-6; D is unclear. The V gene's germline CDR1 is SGDLS and CDR2 YYNGEE. Trimming pared 0 bases from V and 7 bases from J, leaving 5 bases between. This CDR3 is built from 13 residues. The DNA of the CDR3 is TGTGCCAGCAGCGTAGATGGGAATTCACCCCTCCACTTT. Its protein product is CASSVDGNSPLHF.

This chain uses TRBV7-6 with TRBJ2-2; 9 bases are shared with TRBD2. V shed 7 bases and J 5 bases; nucleotides not matched to a gene: 5. The germline gives CDR1 SGHVS, CDR2 FNYEAQ. There are 14 residues in the CDR3. CDR3 in DNA: TGTGCCAGCAACCGACTAGCGGAAACCGGGGAGCTGTTTTTT. Amino acids: CASNRLAETGELFF. The variable domain in full, with the rest retrieved from reference TRBV7-6 and TRBJ2-2, is GAGVSQSPRYKVTKRGQDVALRCDPISGHVSLYWYRQALGQGPEFLTYFNYEAQQDKSGLPNDRFSAERPEGSISTLTIQRTEQRDSAMYRCASNRLAETGELFFGEGSRLTVL.

The chain combines TRBV20-1 with TRBJ2-5; D gene unclear. The V gene's germline CDR1 is DFQATT and CDR2 SNEGSKA (reference sequence). Trimming removed 4 bases from V and 3 bases from J, with 9 bases in between. The CDR3 sequence is 12 residues long. The CDR3, as DNA: TGCAGTGCTAACTACCGTAAAGAGACCCAGTACTTC. This encodes CSANYRKETQYF.

This clonotype was observed a few times. CDR3 bases: TGTGCCACCAGTACCGACAGGGCCTACGAGCAGTACTTC. Translating it yields CATSTDRAYEQYF. The chain couples TRBV24-1 to TRBJ2-7, with 7 positions matching TRBD1. CDR3 length equals 13 residues. V dropped 6 bases and J dropped 2; count of bases not matched to a gene: 3. Germline V gene data show CDR1 as KGHDR and CDR2 as SFDVKD.

This clonotype has more than one count but fewer than ten. The chain recombines TRBV5-1 with TRBJ2-2; a weak D match, TRBD1 (6 bases). The CDR3 runs to 16 residues. CDR1 and CDR2 from the germline V gene are SGHRS and YFSETQ. V was shortened by 0 bases and J by 1 base, with 10 bases between the two germline ends. CDR3 bases: TGCGCCAGCAGCTTGGAGGGCAGGGGGAACACCGGGGAGCTGTTTTTT. This codes for CASSLEGRGNTGELFF.

There are a few counts of this clonotype. This rearrangement joins TRBV11-2 to TRBJ1-2; 8 bases map to TRBD1. CDR3 size: 14 residues. The V gene end was trimmed by 4 bases and the J gene end by 7 bases; junction bases not matched to a gene: 8. Per germline, CDR1 SGHAT and CDR2 FQNNGV. The CDR3 here is CASSSPGQGGGYTF. As DNA, the CDR3 is TGTGCCAGCAGCTCACCCGGACAGGGCGGTGGCTACACCTTC.